This T cell receptor beta chain emerged from a study of spatial heterogeneity in lung cancer. About the research overall: Each time, sequencing found more beta-chain sequences than alpha-chain sequences. Study-wide results and limits: TCRs found ubiquitously expanded in tumor appeared in blood more at resection than at follow-up.

Time point reported: sample taken at primary tumor resection. Whole RNA was taken from tumor, nontumor lung or frozen PBMC; it was then sequenced unsorted. The donors were 70 or so patients with non-small cell lung cancer that was early-stage and untreated. Germline V gene sequence: CDR1 SGHVS, CDR2 FNYEAQ. The ends lost 5 bases at V and 4 bases at J; junction bases unmatched: 5. There are 14 residues in the CDR3. MiXCR, run by TCRdb on the 5' RACE reads, gives a single entry per CDR3 protein. The data hold some 5,000 distinct CDR3 sequences, with about 28% observed a single time. In this sample, this clonotype is medium-sized. Its antigen is unidentified.

The clonotype was recovered from a male donor with early-stage non-small cell lung cancer. This material consisted of PBMCs, taken at surgery. The chain employs TRBV7-6 and TRBJ2-1; 7 bases are a match to TRBD1. DNA of the CDR3: TGTGCCAGCAGCCGAGGGACAGTTTACAATGAGCAGTTCTTC. Translating gives CASSRGTVYNEQFF.